Following are 6 T cell receptor beta chains from one sample sequenced in a study of blood T cell repertoires in COVID-19 (TCRdb year 2020). The receptor library was made with the immunoSEQ multiplex PCR assay. TCRdb carries this immuneACCESS record with in-frame sequences only. Its versions omit some clonotypes, under half of them owing to an unresolved V gene in the studies checked, with the rest unexplained. Here the sample has around 63,000 clones; roughly 90% occur a single time. The top ten clonotypes cover roughly 1.2% of the sample. Sequenced input: peripheral blood. These receptors were taken from an older woman with acute or convalescent COVID-19.

The chain is built from TRBV4-2 and TRBJ2-3; the match to TRBD2 covers 7 bases. The length of the CDR3 is 16 residues. Losses at the gene ends were 2 bases for V and 6 bases for J; bases not matched to a gene: 11. The V gene's germline CDR1 is LGHNA and CDR2 YNFKEQ. CDR3 sequence (DNA): TGTGCCAGCAGCCAAATGCAGACTAGCATCACGGATACGCAGTATTTT. Protein: CASSQMQTSITDTQYF.

The J gene is TRBJ1-2, the V gene TRBV7-2, with a weak D call TRBD1 (6 bases). CDR1 and CDR2 (germline): SGHTA, FQGNSA. This CDR3 region has 12 residues. V lost 2 bases and J 5 bases, leaving 6 bases between the germline ends. CDR3 in amino acids: CASSLTGYGYTF. Written as DNA, the CDR3 is TGTGCCAGCAGCTTAACAGGGTATGGCTACACCTTC.

The chain employs TRBV6-2 or TRBV6-3 and TRBJ2-1; 10 positions match TRBD2. This CDR3 is built from 18 residues. The V gene's germline CDR1 is MNHEY and CDR2 SVGEGT. J gave up 2 bases and V 1 base, and 8 bases lay outside the gene matches. The CDR3 spells CASSYYLAGDLAYNEQFF. The CDR3 DNA is TGTGCCAGCAGTTACTACCTAGCGGGAGACCTTGCCTACAATGAGCAGTTCTTC.

The chain carries TRBV4-2 and TRBJ1-6; the D gene is possibly TRBD1 (5 bases). V was cut by 2 bases and J by 10 bases, with 15 bases left in between. This CDR3 spans 15 amino acids. From germline, CDR1 is LGHNA and CDR2 YNFKEQ. CDR3: CASSQQSGYGSPLHF. As DNA, the CDR3 is TGTGCCAGCAGCCAACAGTCAGGGTACGGCTCACCCCTCCACTTT.

The rearrangement uses TRBV10-1 and TRBJ2-2, with D perhaps matching TRBD1 (6 bases). The germline CDR1 and CDR2 sequences are WNHNN and SYGVQD (reference sequence). Trimming removed 7 bases from V and 0 bases from J, with 12 bases in between. The CDR3 is 15 residues long. The CDR3 region is CASTADSPNTGELFF. In DNA form, the CDR3 reads TGCGCCAGCACCGCGGACAGCCCGAACACCGGGGAGCTGTTTTTT.

V and J are TRBV27 and TRBJ2-2; tentative D call: TRBD1 (6 bases). This CDR3 contains 15 residues. V was clipped by 8 bases and J by 6 bases, with 19 bases between them. Germline CDR1 MNHEY, CDR2 SMNVEV (reference sequence). CDR3 sequence (DNA): TGTGCCAGCGGGGGCAGGCCGGCTTGGGCCGGGGAGCTGTTTTTT. Its protein is CASGGRPAWAGELFF.